This T cell receptor (beta chain) appears in the sequencing data of a study of blood T cell repertoires in COVID-19. Whole-study context: Sites across the United States, Italy and Spain contributed samples from acute and convalescent COVID-19. PBMCs, B-cell-depleted T cells, or T cells were the source of the cDNA or gDNA that made up the material.

Germline CDR1 is MDHEN and CDR2 is SYDVKM. The junction had 9 bases not matched to a gene; V was cut back by 5 bases and J by 2 bases. The CDR3 covers 16 residues. Original processing methods: Estimated nucleated cell counts came from reference gene primer amplification. Sequenced by immunoSEQ multiplex PCR; TCRdb stores in-frame clones only, minus some. The DNA was the basis for D and trimming; V, J and clone size are from that table. The sample records 160,000 or so clones, 89% being singletons. The sequenced sample consisted of peripheral blood. The rearrangement joins TRBV28 to TRBJ2-5; 9 positions agree with TRBD1. The sequence derives from a man in his sixties with acute or convalescent COVID-19. Here the CDR3 reads CASSPTGTGKQETQYF. The CDR3, as DNA: TGTGCCAGCAGTCCGACCGGGACAGGGAAGCAAGAGACCCAGTACTTC.